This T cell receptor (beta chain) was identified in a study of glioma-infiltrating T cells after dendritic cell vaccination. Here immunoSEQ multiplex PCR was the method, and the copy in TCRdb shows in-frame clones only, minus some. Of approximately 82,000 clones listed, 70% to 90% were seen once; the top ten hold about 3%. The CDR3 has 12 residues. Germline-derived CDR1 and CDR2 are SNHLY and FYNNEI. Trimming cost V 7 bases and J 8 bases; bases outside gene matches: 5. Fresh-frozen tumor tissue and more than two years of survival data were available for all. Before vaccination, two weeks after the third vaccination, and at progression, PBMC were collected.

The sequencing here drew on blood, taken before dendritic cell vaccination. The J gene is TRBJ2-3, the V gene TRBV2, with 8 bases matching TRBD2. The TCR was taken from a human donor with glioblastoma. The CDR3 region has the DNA TGTGCCAGCAACGGGGGGGCCGGTACGCAGTATTTT. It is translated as CASNGGAGTQYF.